This is a list of T cell receptor beta chains from one sample in a study of blood T cells in healthy people across ages. TCRdb reprocessed the 5' RACE reads via MiXCR and lists one record per CDR3 protein. The sample lists roughly 2 million distinct CDR3 sequences, roughly 49% seen once, with more than 2% in the top ten. The specimen sequenced was blood. The receptors stem from a woman aged 40 to 55 in good health. Each CDR3 is given with its conserved first and last residue. The D gene is left open where the match is weak. Clone sizes are given selectively: once, few, many, or a class where the clone is expanded.

clone_size j_call d_call v_call cdr3_nt cdr3_aa
NA TRBJ2-3 TRBD2 TRBV7-2 TGTGCCAGCGGGGCTAGCGGGTTCACAGATACGCAGTATTTT CASGASGFTDTQYF
NA TRBJ2-1 TRBD2 TRBV11-2 TGTGCCAGCAGCATGACTAGCGGCTACAATGAGCAGTTCTTC CASSMTSGYNEQFF
NA TRBJ2-1 NA TRBV12-3/TRBV12-4 TGTGCCAGCAGTTTTAGCGATATTTACAATGAGCAGTTCTTC CASSFSDIYNEQFF
few TRBJ2-1 TRBD2 TRBV10-3 TGTGCCATCAGTCATAGCGGGGGCCTCAATGAGCAGTTCTTC CAISHSGGLNEQFF
NA TRBJ2-1 TRBD2 TRBV27 TGTGCCAGCAGTTTTGGTCTAGCGGGGGGGCAAGAGCAGTTCTTC CASSFGLAGGQEQFF
few TRBJ2-5 NA TRBV29-1 TGCAGCGTTGTGGGCAGACCTTACCAAGAGACCCAGTACTTC CSVVGRPYQETQYF
few TRBJ1-5 NA TRBV12-3/TRBV12-4 TGTGCCACTCAGGTGGGAACACCCAACTATAGCAATCAGCCCCAGCATTTT CATQVGTPNYSNQPQHF
few TRBJ2-1 TRBD1 TRBV9 TGTGCCAGCAAGGGGGGTTCAGGGACAGGCAACAATGAGCAGTTCTTC CASKGGSGTGNNEQFF
few TRBJ1-5 NA TRBV4-1 TGCGCCAGCAGCCAGGGGCAGCTTAGCAATCAGCCCCAGCATTTT CASSQGQLSNQPQHF
NA TRBJ2-4 TRBD1 TRBV28 TGTGCCAGCAGTTCGGGGACAGGGTTAAACATTCAGTACTTC CASSSGTGLNIQYF
NA TRBJ2-7 TRBD2 TRBV14 TGTGCCAGCAGCCAAGACCTCGGGACTAGCGAGCAGTACTTC CASSQDLGTSEQYF
NA TRBJ2-3 TRBD2 TRBV24-1 TGTGCCACCAGTGACCGAGCGGGGGCTAGCACAGATACGCAGTATTTT CATSDRAGASTDTQYF
NA TRBJ2-7 NA TRBV4-2 TGTGCCAGCAGCCAAGGGGTCACAGGGATGGTCCACGAGCAGTACTTC CASSQGVTGMVHEQYF
few TRBJ1-2 NA TRBV6-6 TGTGCCAGCAGTGACCCAGGGAGGTACGGCTACACCTTC CASSDPGRYGYTF
NA TRBJ2-7 NA TRBV2 TGTGCCAGCAGTGAAAGCGCAGGGGGGACCTACGAGCAGTACTTC CASSESAGGTYEQYF
NA TRBJ2-5 NA TRBV4-1 TGCGCCAGCAGCCAAGAGGGGCTAGACCAAGAGACCCAGTACTTC CASSQEGLDQETQYF
NA TRBJ2-3 TRBD1 TRBV2 TGTGCCAGCAGTGGATGGTTTACAGGGGGCACAGATACGCAGTATTTT CASSGWFTGGTDTQYF
NA TRBJ2-5 NA TRBV12-3/TRBV12-4 TGTGCCAGCACCTTGTATGGGGCTTACGAGATGGAGACCCAGTACTTC CASTLYGAYEMETQYF
once TRBJ1-1 NA TRBV7-2 TGTGCCGGCAGCTTATCTGGTTATGGAGCTTTCTTT CAGSLSGYGAFF
NA TRBJ1-2 TRBD1 TRBV29-1 TGCAGCGTTGAGTCGGCAGGGGGCCAGTTTGGCTACACCTTC CSVESAGGQFGYTF
NA TRBJ2-5 TRBD2 TRBV10-2 TGCGCCAGCAGGGCCGGGACTAGGACTCAAGAGACCCAGTACTTC CASRAGTRTQETQYF
once TRBJ2-3 NA TRBV3-1 TGTGCCAGCAGCCCCCCTCGAAGTCGCACAGATATGCAGTATTTT CASSPPRSRTDMQYF
NA TRBJ2-7 NA TRBV20-1 TGCAGTGCGTTCACTAGTTGGGGCTACGAGCAGTACTTC CSAFTSWGYEQYF
NA TRBJ2-3 TRBD2 TRBV6-5 TGTGCCAGCAGTTACCTCCTTGGCGGGGGTACCACAGATACGCAGTATTTT CASSYLLGGGTTDTQYF
few TRBJ2-3 TRBD2 TRBV7-9 TGTGCCAGCATTCCGGGACTAGTTTCAGATACGCAGTATTTT CASIPGLVSDTQYF
NA TRBJ2-7 NA TRBV5-6 TGTGCCAGCAGCTTGGTCGACAGGCTAAGGGACGAGCAGTACTTC CASSLVDRLRDEQYF
few TRBJ2-1 NA TRBV5-7 TGTGCCAGCAGCTTGGTGGGCCGGGGGAATGAGCAGTTCTTC CASSLVGRGNEQFF
NA TRBJ2-1 NA TRBV20-1 TGCAGTGCTTCCATGACGGGGTTCTCCTACAATGAGCAGTTCTTC CSASMTGFSYNEQFF
NA TRBJ1-5 NA TRBV3-1 TGTGCCAGCAGCCCTGACGGGAGAGGTAGCAATCAGCCCCAGCATTTT CASSPDGRGSNQPQHF
few TRBJ2-5 NA TRBV27 TGTGCCAGCAGCTCAAATGACATTCGGGAGACCCAGTACTTC CASSSNDIRETQYF
few TRBJ2-3 NA TRBV13 TGTGCCAGCAGCTTAGACGAGGGGCCGGTAAAAGATACGCAGTATTTT CASSLDEGPVKDTQYF
NA TRBJ2-7 NA TRBV7-8 TGTGCCAGCAGCGCAGTCGAATTACAGGGCTCCAACGAGCAGTACTTC CASSAVELQGSNEQYF
few TRBJ2-1 TRBD2 TRBV7-2 TGTGCCAGCAGCTTAATCGCTAGCGGGGGCGTCAATGAGCAGTTCTTC CASSLIASGGVNEQFF
NA TRBJ2-3 NA TRBV7-9 TGTGCCAGCAGCCCCCTAAGATCTAGCACAGATACGCAGTATTTT CASSPLRSSTDTQYF
NA TRBJ2-5 NA TRBV24-1 TGTGCCACCAGTTTGGGTGGGCAAGAGACCCAGTACTTC CATSLGGQETQYF
NA TRBJ1-2 NA TRBV20-1 TGCAGTGCGCCGACCGCCGGGACCGTCGGAAATGGCTACACCTTC CSAPTAGTVGNGYTF
NA TRBJ2-3 NA TRBV20-1 TGCAGTGCTCCCCGGGCGGCAGGCCGCACAGATACGCAGTATTTT CSAPRAAGRTDTQYF
NA TRBJ2-3 TRBD2 TRBV20-1 TGCAGTGCTTCCGCCGGGCTAGCGGGGGGGCTAACAGATACGCAGTATTTT CSASAGLAGGLTDTQYF
NA TRBJ1-2 NA TRBV6-6 TGTGCCAGCAGTTCCTGGACAATTAATAACTATGGCTACACCTTC CASSSWTINNYGYTF
NA TRBJ2-4 NA TRBV7-2 TGTGCCAGCAGCCTTAGACGGGGAGGATATGGAAACATTCAGTACTTC CASSLRRGGYGNIQYF
few TRBJ2-3 NA TRBV11-3 TGTGCCAGCAGCTTACTCCCGGGGGATACGCAGTATTTT CASSLLPGDTQYF
NA TRBJ2-5 NA TRBV2 TGTGCCAGCAGGACAGCAGAGACCCAGTACTTC CASRTAETQYF